This T cell receptor beta chain was recorded in a study of T cells in Graves' hyperthyroidism and ophthalmopathy (dated by TCRdb to 2018 to 2020). Concerning the study at large: Peripheral blood was collected at initial diagnosis, before any treatment. TCR V-J signatures able to tell the groups apart were searched for in a discovery cohort of approximately 95 patients, of whom approximately 40 had Graves' ophthalmopathy and about 60 had stable Graves' hyperthyroidism. Whether ophthalmopathy could be predicted prospectively was tested in an independent validation cohort made up of about 18 hyperthyroidism patients plus 17 patients who later progressed to ophthalmopathy. The roughly 94 discovery patients were randomly divided into training and test sets at a 7:3 ratio. In addition, the study compared T-cell repertoires in thyroid tissue and in blood from roughly six Graves' hyperthyroidism patients. After blood sampling, hyperthyroidism patients were treated with methimazole at a starting dose of 30 mg daily, and ophthalmopathy patients were treated with high-dose intravenous methylprednisolone. According to the paper, TCR Vbeta CDR3 sequencing was carried out on 135 peripheral blood samples, which came from fewer than 50 ophthalmopathy, under 85 hyperthyroidism and roughly 17 progressor patients. Overall study outcomes, separate from this receptor: Ophthalmopathy was separated from stable hyperthyroidism by a 13 V-J signature model, with approximately 90% sensitivity and roughly 81% specificity obtained in cross-validation and 80%/75% obtained in testing. During validation, the model predicted progression to ophthalmopathy a median of approximately 6.5 months ahead of onset, with almost 71% sensitivity and roughly 72% specificity. No statistical method was used to fix the sample size in advance, and group allocation was not hidden from the investigators. Blood samples also contained most of the expanded thyroid clonotypes (frequency above 0.001), which suggests that blood repertoires may reflect thyroid immune responses.

From the cysteine up to the phenylalanine, the CDR3 has a length of 16 residues. Just the 48-base CDR3 DNA is kept, in frame starting at base 1. The germline V gene (reference sequence) gives CDR1 as DFQATT and CDR2 as SNEGSKA. Here V drops 0 bases and J drops 1 base, and the junction holds 7 bases not matched to any gene. This clonotype was seen many times. No cognate antigen has been identified for it. Base quality data are lacking; no much larger clone is found one base away. The TCR beta CDR3 regions were amplified from the RNA transcripts. The first round of RT-PCR for the TCR CDR3 was performed with the HTBI primer set and the Qiagen OneStep RT-PCR kit. A second multiplex PCR round built the libraries, followed by size selection and purification. Sequencing of the libraries was done on an Illumina HiSeq2000 using paired-end 100 bp reads. As for the authors' bioinformatics: SOAPnuke was used to process the raw data, throwing out any read that contained adapters or uncalled bases, had a mean Phred below 15, or lacked an exact constant-primer or identifier match. COPE v1.2.5 was used to merge the high-quality paired reads, and each unique nucleotide sequence was defined as a clonotype. MiTCR v1.1 was used to align clonotypes to the IMGT TRBV, TRBD and TRBJ reference segments. Analysis was restricted to V-J combinations with a frequency above 0.0001, which covered roughly 99% of repertoires. A TCS score was defined as the ratio of F50 (clonal expansion) to E x V (chaos), with BLOSUM62-based TCRdist applied between CDR3 peptides within each V-J. Welch's t-statistics and random forest reduced several hundred V-J features to 13, which were used in a naive Bayes classifier (R e1071). TCRdb took the public reads, trimmed them with fastp at Q25, ran MiXCR for clone calling and kept in-frame beta chains. A single entry per CDR3 protein holds the most common genes and DNA from its merged rows. The V and J calls were not made by the authors but by TCRdb's processing. A total of approximately 640,000 distinct CDR3 sequences appear in this sample, roughly 15% of them only once. Around 3.9% of the sample lies in the top ten.

Graves' hyperthyroidism was defined as stable when no progression to ophthalmopathy occurred over 18 months of follow-up. Hyperthyroidism patients were aged 18 to 65 years and newly diagnosed, with disease duration of less than 2 months. Patients with uncontrolled infections, other autoimmune diseases, pregnancy or lactation were excluded. Clinical symptoms, serum thyroxine and TRAb, thyroid ultrasound, and orbital computed tomography formed the basis for the diagnoses. PBMCs were isolated from more than 9 ml of fresh peripheral blood by Ficoll-Paque density gradient centrifugation. Total RNA was extracted with Trizol reagent, and quality was checked on an Agilent 2100 Bioanalyzer.

This chain is built from TRBV20-1 and TRBJ2-3; 7 bases in the junction line up with TRBD2. The source of this sequence is a woman aged 25 to 39 with Graves' hyperthyroidism. Sequencing was performed on blood. The nucleotide sequence is given as TGCAGTGCTAGAGATCCGACTAGCAGTGGCACAGATACGCAGTATTTT. Its protein reads: CSARDPTSSGTDTQYF.